Presented here are 10 T cell receptor beta chains from one specimen sequenced in a study of early T cells in non-severe SARS-CoV-2 infection. TCRdb fed the 5' RACE reads into MiXCR, producing one record per CDR3 protein. This repertoire shows roughly 61,000 distinct CDR3 sequences, less than 14% found once; its top ten account for 1.7%. Sequencing was performed on whole blood. Every receptor here comes from an adult who was a healthcare worker with PCR-confirmed SARS-CoV-2 infection or an uninfected control (not recorded which).

This clonotype was recorded at least ten times. The chain uses TRBV20-1 and TRBJ2-7; maybe TRBD2 (6 bases). V was cut by 4 bases and J by 2 bases, with 15 bases left in between. CDR3 length equals 14 residues. CDR1 is DFQATT, CDR2 SNEGSKA, per germline (reference sequence). The CDR3 nucleotides are TGCAGTGCTATCACCGGGACTTCAGCCTACGAGCAGTACTTC. Translated, it gives CSAITGTSAYEQYF.

This clonotype appeared many times. V is TRBV7-9 and J is TRBJ2-7; D uncertain. Trimming removed 1 base at V and 3 bases at J, with 4 bases between. This CDR3 region has 12 residues. Germline CDR1 SEHNR, CDR2 FQNEAQ (reference sequence). This CDR3 reads CASSLDYYEQYF. CDR3 coding DNA: TGTGCCAGCAGCTTAGACTACTACGAGCAGTACTTC.

This clonotype occurred many times. This chain links TRBV5-5 with TRBJ2-2; no clear D. The V gene's germline CDR1 is SGHKS and CDR2 YYEKEE (reference sequence). The CDR3 sequence is 15 residues long. Trimming cost V 1 base and J 0 bases, with 7 bases left between them. In DNA, the CDR3 is TGTGCCAGCAGCTTGCACTCAGCGAACACCGGGGAGCTGTTTTTT. It is translated as CASSLHSANTGELFF.

This clonotype occurred many times. The J gene is TRBJ1-5, the V gene TRBV19; D not certain. Germline V CDR1 and CDR2: LNHDA, SQIVND (reference sequence). Trimming took 1 base from V and 2 from J, leaving 12 bases between them. The CDR3 runs 16 residues. The CDR3 DNA is TGTGCCAGTAGTATAGTGGCCCCGCCTGGCAATCAGCCCCAGCATTTT. Its translation is CASSIVAPPGNQPQHF.

This clonotype was seen a few times. The chain joins TRBV4-1 to TRBJ2-5; D is undetermined. The CDR3 runs 13 residues. The V end was cut by 3 bases, the J end by 2 bases, with 7 bases between. CDR1 and CDR2 (germline): MGHRA, YSYEKL. The CDR3 here is CASSQGKQETQYF. The CDR3 DNA sequence: TGCGCCAGCAGCCAGGGGAAGCAAGAGACCCAGTACTTC.

This clonotype was detected ten times or more. This chain connects TRBV30 to TRBJ2-5; 8 positions match TRBD1. V lost 2 bases to trimming and J lost 3 bases; unmatched junction nucleotides: 5. There are 14 residues in the CDR3. From germline, CDR1 is GTSNPN and CDR2 SVGIG (reference sequence). The CDR3 sequence is CAWSWTGPEETQYF. The CDR3 region has the DNA TGTGCCTGGAGTTGGACAGGGCCCGAAGAGACCCAGTACTTC.

A remark on this clonotype: This may come from a read error, since a much larger clone is one base off. This CDR3 fails to terminate in the conserved phenylalanine or tryptophan, so it likely reflects a read error. V is TRBV10-2 and J is TRBJ1-1; D is possibly TRBD1 (6 bases). The CDR3 is made up of 15 amino acids. Germline values: CDR1 WSHSY, CDR2 SAAADI. Trimming removed 3 bases at V and 5 bases at J, with 16 bases between. The CDR3 bases are TGCGCCAGCAGTGAAGGAGATGTTACAGGGACTGAAGCTTTCATT. Its translation is CASSEGDVTGTEAFI.

At least ten counts were recorded for this clonotype. This chain connects TRBV6-2 or TRBV6-3 to TRBJ2-3; D is undetermined. Germline values: CDR1 MNHEY, CDR2 SVGEGT. V lost 2 bases to trimming and J lost 2 bases, with 20 bases between them. This CDR3 is 18 amino acids long. Here the CDR3 reads CASSYDQRNGYDTDTQYF. The DNA of the CDR3 is TGTGCCAGCAGTTACGACCAACGAAACGGTTATGACACAGATACGCAGTATTTT.

This clonotype was picked up many times. This CDR3 reads CASRPTPGQGRTEAFF. In DNA, the CDR3 is TGTGCCAGCAGGCCGACTCCGGGACAGGGACGCACTGAAGCTTTCTTT. This rearrangement joins TRBV6-1 to TRBJ1-1; TRBD1 agrees at 9 bases. This CDR3 spans 16 amino acids. Germline CDR1 and CDR2: MNHNS and SASEGT. Trimming cost V 6 bases and J 4 bases; bases outside gene matches: 12.

There are a few counts of this clonotype. The chain couples TRBV29-1 to TRBJ1-1; D is perhaps TRBD1 (6 bases). Per the germline V gene, CDR1 is SQVTM and CDR2 is ANQGSEA. This CDR3 spans 13 amino acids. V dropped 7 bases and J dropped 4 bases, with 16 bases sitting between them. DNA of the CDR3: TGCAGCGCTGCACAAGGGGGTAGCACTGAAGCTTTCTTT. Its translation is CSAAQGGSTEAFF. Based on the CDR3 plus reference TRBV29-1 and TRBJ1-1, the full variable domain is SAVISQKPSRDICQRGTSLTIQCQVDSQVTMMFWYRQQPGQSLTLIATANQGSEATYESGFVIDKFPISRPNLTFSTLTVSNMSPEDSSIYLCSAAQGGSTEAFFGQGTRLTVV.